These T cell receptor beta chains were read from a single sample in a study of T cells of healthy individuals. Each CDR3 protein is one row after TCRdb ran MiXCR on the 5' RACE reads. Of 40,000 to 45,000 distinct CDR3 sequences detected, 4.5% appear once; the ten largest clones hold about 8.9%. The receptor source for this set is a human donor in good health. Both conserved end residues are part of each CDR3. Fields, in order: D gene, V gene, J gene, clone size, CDR3 protein, CDR3 DNA. D genes are given only for firm matches. Not every row has a clone size; where given, it reads once, few, many or a size class.

TRBD1	TRBV4-1	TRBJ1-6	.	CASSQGGRGMNSPLHF	TGCGCCAGCAGCCAAGGCGGCAGGGGGATGAATTCACCCCTCCACTTT
TRBD1	TRBV6-6	TRBJ2-7	many	CASSYSTGTGREQYF	TGTGCCAGCAGTTACTCAACCGGGACAGGGCGCGAGCAGTACTTC
.	TRBV27	TRBJ1-6	many	CASSWQGRNSPLHF	TGTGCCAGCAGTTGGCAGGGTCGTAATTCACCCCTCCACTTT
.	TRBV2	TRBJ1-2	many	CASSELHFYGYTF	TGTGCCAGCAGTGAATTACATTTCTATGGCTACACCTTC
.	TRBV5-1	TRBJ1-2	many	CASSLSSNRGYTF	TGCGCCAGCAGCTTGTCGTCCAATCGAGGCTACACCTTC
.	TRBV12-3/TRBV12-4	TRBJ2-3	many	CASSLERGGTDTQYF	TGTGCCAGCAGTTTAGAAAGGGGAGGCACAGATACGCAGTATTTT
.	TRBV29-1	TRBJ1-1	few	CSVSREPNTEAFF	TGCAGCGTTTCCCGAGAACCCAACACTGAAGCTTTCTTT
.	TRBV29-1	TRBJ1-2	many	CSVEGKGGRANYGYTF	TGCAGCGTCGAGGGGAAGGGTGGGAGAGCTAACTATGGCTACACCTTC
TRBD1	TRBV6-1	TRBJ1-4	few	CASSPTGGLEKLFF	TGTGCCAGCAGTCCGACAGGGGGCCTTGAAAAACTGTTTTTT
.	TRBV10-2	TRBJ1-2	many	CASSEYSRRGVNYGYTF	TGCGCCAGCAGTGAGTACTCCAGGAGAGGGGTGAACTATGGCTACACCTTC
TRBD1	TRBV7-8	TRBJ2-1	many	CASSSPGQRSYNEQFF	TGTGCCAGCAGCTCTCCGGGACAGAGGAGCTACAATGAGCAGTTCTTC
.	TRBV18	TRBJ2-2	medium-sized	CASSPLVGRNTGELFF	TGTGCCAGCTCACCACTTGTCGGACGGAACACCGGGGAGCTGTTTTTT
.	TRBV5-1	TRBJ2-3	many	CASSPSGPRTDTQYF	TGCGCCAGCAGCCCCTCGGGGCCTAGAACAGATACGCAGTATTTT
.	TRBV7-2	TRBJ2-6	many	CASRSKVLSGANVLTF	TGTGCCAGCAGGTCCAAGGTCCTCTCTGGGGCCAACGTCCTGACTTTC
TRBD1	TRBV10-1	TRBJ2-5	few	CASSAGTARETQYF	TGCGCCAGCAGCGCCGGGACAGCCCGGGAGACCCAGTACTTC
TRBD2	TRBV7-9	TRBJ2-1	many	CASSSRLATSYNEQFF	TGTGCCAGCAGCTCAAGACTAGCCACCTCCTACAATGAGCAGTTCTTC
.	TRBV6-5	TRBJ1-3	.	CASSWGLEGSGNTIYF	TGTGCCAGCAGCTGGGGGTTGGAAGGGTCTGGAAACACCATATATTTT
TRBD2	TRBV27	TRBJ2-1	many	CASTTLAGGYNEQFF	TGTGCCAGCACTACACTAGCGGGAGGGTACAATGAGCAGTTCTTC
TRBD1	TRBV2	TRBJ2-2	.	CASTLGTGDTGELFF	TGTGCCAGCACCTTAGGGACAGGGGATACCGGGGAGCTGTTTTTT
.	TRBV9	TRBJ2-1	many	CASSGGGSDEQFF	TGTGCCAGCAGCGGAGGAGGAAGCGATGAGCAGTTCTTC
.	TRBV2	TRBJ2-6	.	CASSGDGAPNQVSGANVLTF	TGTGCCAGCAGTGGGGATGGGGCGCCCAACCAGGTCTCTGGGGCCAACGTCCTGACTTTC
.	TRBV12-3/TRBV12-4	TRBJ1-2	.	CASSLRASQLYYGYTF	TGTGCCAGCAGTCTCCGGGCCTCACAACTCTATTATGGCTACACCTTC
.	TRBV15	TRBJ2-7	.	CATSRDQDQHPYEQYF	TGTGCCACCAGCAGAGATCAAGACCAACATCCCTACGAGCAGTACTTC
TRBD1	TRBV5-1	TRBJ2-5	.	CASSAQGPGAQETQYF	TGCGCCAGCAGCGCACAGGGGCCTGGTGCCCAAGAGACCCAGTACTTC
TRBD2	TRBV18	TRBJ2-7	many	CASSPTRLAEPYEQYF	TGTGCCAGCTCACCAACACGGCTAGCGGAGCCCTACGAGCAGTACTTC
.	TRBV20-1	TRBJ1-5	few	CSASFPGRAIQFSNQPQHF	TGCAGTGCTAGTTTTCCCGGCCGGGCCATCCAATTTAGCAATCAGCCCCAGCATTTT
.	TRBV6-1	TRBJ2-7	.	CASSEAGGGFDEQYF	TGTGCCAGCAGTGAAGCTGGAGGGGGCTTCGACGAGCAGTACTTC
TRBD2	TRBV6-1	TRBJ2-5	many	CASSEEGSGTLGTQYF	TGTGCCAGCAGTGAAGAAGGTAGCGGGACCCTTGGGACCCAGTACTTC
.	TRBV27	TRBJ2-7	medium-sized	CASSLGQELGLYEQYF	TGTGCCAGCAGTCTTGGGCAGGAGTTAGGTCTCTACGAGCAGTACTTC
TRBD1	TRBV4-1	TRBJ1-6	few	CASSQVIDRGLGIVHF	TGCGCCAGCAGCCAAGTGATTGACAGGGGTCTAGGGATCGTCCACTTT
.	TRBV5-1	TRBJ1-1	.	CASKPGTSAEAFF	TGCGCCAGCAAACCCGGGACTTCGGCTGAAGCTTTCTTT
.	TRBV18	TRBJ1-2	few	CASSPNSVNGYTF	TGTGCCAGCTCACCAAATTCAGTTAATGGCTACACCTTC